The clone carrying this T cell receptor beta chain was counted a few times. This entry comes from a study of blood T cell repertoires in COVID-19. Study-level background: Spain, Italy and the United States supplied samples that represented acute and convalescent COVID-19.

In the original processing: Estimation of nucleated cell counts was performed using reference gene primer amplification. Measured with immunoSEQ multiplex PCR; TCRdb has only the in-frame clones, and not every one. V, J and clone size were drawn from that table, and D and trimming were deduced from the DNA. This table holds fewer than 200,000 clones, over 80% found once. The sequenced sample was peripheral blood. The sequence derives from a woman aged 70-85 years with COVID-19, enrolled during active disease.

The CDR3 here is CASSLNSLSTADDEQYF. The DNA of the CDR3 is TGTGCCAGCAGCCTCAATTCCCTCAGTACAGCCGACGACGAGCAGTACTTC. The gene calls are TRBV7-3 and TRBJ2-7, with D hard to call. CDR1 and CDR2 (germline): SGHTA, FQGTGA. This CDR3 region has 17 residues. The germline V and J ends were trimmed by 5 bases and 5 bases, with 25 bases remaining between them.